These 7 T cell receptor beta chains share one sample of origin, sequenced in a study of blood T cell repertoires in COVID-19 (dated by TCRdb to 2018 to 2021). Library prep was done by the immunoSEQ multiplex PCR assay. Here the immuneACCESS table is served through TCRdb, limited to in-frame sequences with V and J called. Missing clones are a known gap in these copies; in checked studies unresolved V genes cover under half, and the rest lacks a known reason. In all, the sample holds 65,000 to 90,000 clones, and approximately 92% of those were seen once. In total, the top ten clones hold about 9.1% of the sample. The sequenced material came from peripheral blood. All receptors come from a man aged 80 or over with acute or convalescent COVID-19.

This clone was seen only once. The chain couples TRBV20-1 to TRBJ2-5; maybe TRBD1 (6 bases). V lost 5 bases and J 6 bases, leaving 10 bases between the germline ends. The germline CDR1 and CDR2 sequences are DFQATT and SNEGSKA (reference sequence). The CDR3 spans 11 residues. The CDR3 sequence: CSALTGQTQYF. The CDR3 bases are TGCAGTGCTCTTACAGGGCAGACCCAGTACTTC.

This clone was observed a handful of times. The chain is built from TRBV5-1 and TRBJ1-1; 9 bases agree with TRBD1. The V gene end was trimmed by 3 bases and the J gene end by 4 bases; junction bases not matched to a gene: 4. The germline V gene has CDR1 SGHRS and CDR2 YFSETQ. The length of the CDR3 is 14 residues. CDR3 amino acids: CASSYLDRGTEAFF. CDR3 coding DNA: TGCGCCAGCAGCTACTTGGACAGGGGCACTGAAGCTTTCTTT.

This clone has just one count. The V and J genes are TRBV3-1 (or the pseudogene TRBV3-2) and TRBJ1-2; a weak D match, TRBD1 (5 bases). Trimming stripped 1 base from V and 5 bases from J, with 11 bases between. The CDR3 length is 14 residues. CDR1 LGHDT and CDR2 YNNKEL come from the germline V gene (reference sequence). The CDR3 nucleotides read TGTGCCAGCAGCCAAGCCGGCAGGGATTATGGCTACACCTTC. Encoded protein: CASSQAGRDYGYTF.

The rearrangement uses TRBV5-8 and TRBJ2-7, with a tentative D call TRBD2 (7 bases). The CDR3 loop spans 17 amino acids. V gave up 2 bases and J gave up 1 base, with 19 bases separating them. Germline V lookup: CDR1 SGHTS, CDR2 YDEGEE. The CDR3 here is CASSFRRGGGGSYEQYF. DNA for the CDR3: TGTGCCAGCAGCTTTAGGAGGGGAGGGGGAGGATCCTACGAGCAGTACTTC.

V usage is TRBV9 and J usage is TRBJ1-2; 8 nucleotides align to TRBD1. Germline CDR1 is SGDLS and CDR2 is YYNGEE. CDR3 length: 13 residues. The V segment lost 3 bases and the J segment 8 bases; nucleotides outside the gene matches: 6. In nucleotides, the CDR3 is TGTGCCAGCAGCGACAGGGGGGACTTGGGCTACACCTTC. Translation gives CASSDRGDLGYTF.

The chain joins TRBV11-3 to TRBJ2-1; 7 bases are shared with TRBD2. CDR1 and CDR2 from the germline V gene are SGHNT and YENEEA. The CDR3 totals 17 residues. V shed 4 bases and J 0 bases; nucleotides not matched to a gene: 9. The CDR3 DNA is TGTGCCAGCAGCTCCGGGGGGAGCGGGCACTCCTACAATGAGCAGTTCTTC. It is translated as CASSSGGSGHSYNEQFF.

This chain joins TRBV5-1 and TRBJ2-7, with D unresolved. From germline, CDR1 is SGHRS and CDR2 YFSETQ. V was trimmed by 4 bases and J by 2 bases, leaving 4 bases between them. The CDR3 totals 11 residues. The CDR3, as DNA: TGCGCCAGCAGCGTAGCCTACGAGCAGTACTTC. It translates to CASSVAYEQYF.